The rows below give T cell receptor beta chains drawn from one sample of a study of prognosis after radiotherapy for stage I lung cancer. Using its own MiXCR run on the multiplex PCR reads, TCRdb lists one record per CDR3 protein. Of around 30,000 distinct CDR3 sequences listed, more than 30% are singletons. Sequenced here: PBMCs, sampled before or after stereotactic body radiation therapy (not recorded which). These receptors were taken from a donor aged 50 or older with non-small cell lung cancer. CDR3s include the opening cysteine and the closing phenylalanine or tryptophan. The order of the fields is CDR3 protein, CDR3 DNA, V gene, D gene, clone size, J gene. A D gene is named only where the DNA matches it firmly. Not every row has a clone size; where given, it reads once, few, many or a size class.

CASSIQGFNTGELFF	TGTGCCAGCAGTATACAGGGATTTAACACCGGGGAGCTGTTTTTT	TRBV6-8	-	medium-sized	TRBJ2-2
CASTIQGTTNEKLFF	TGTGCCAGTACAATACAGGGGACAACTAATGAAAAACTGTTTTTT	TRBV19	TRBD1	many	TRBJ1-4
CASSLNEGRVTEAFF	TGTGCCAGCAGCTTAAATGAGGGAAGGGTCACTGAAGCTTTCTTT	TRBV7-9	-	many	TRBJ1-1
CASSHVGGTLNSPLHF	TGTGCCAGCAGCCACGTGGGGGGGACACTAAATTCACCCCTCCACTTT	TRBV3-1	-	many	TRBJ1-6
CATSRVGSYGYTF	TGTGCCACCAGCAGAGTGGGGAGCTATGGCTACACCTTC	TRBV15	-	many	TRBJ1-2
CASRRPGSGNTIYF	TGTGCCAGCAGGCGACCCGGGAGTGGAAACACCATATATTTT	TRBV12-3/TRBV12-4	-	many	TRBJ1-3
CASSFSGGGETQYF	TGTGCCAGCAGCTTCAGCGGGGGCGGGGAGACCCAGTACTTC	TRBV7-2	TRBD2	many	TRBJ2-5
CASSSIQETQYF	TGTGCCAGCAGCAGCATCCAAGAGACCCAGTACTTC	TRBV6-1	-	many	TRBJ2-5
CASSYTTGWANYGYTF	TGTGCCAGCAGTTACACGACAGGGTGGGCTAACTATGGCTACACCTTC	TRBV6-5	TRBD1	medium-sized	TRBJ1-2
CASSQDRLPMDTEAFF	TGCGCCAGCAGCCAAGATAGACTCCCAATGGACACTGAAGCTTTCTTT	TRBV4-1	-	-	TRBJ1-1
CASSFLGTPNSPPHF	TGTGCCAGCAGCTTTCTGGGGACACCTAATTCACCCCCCCACTTT	TRBV11-1	-	-	TRBJ1-6
CESSDFGQPQHF	TGTGAAAGCAGTGATTTCGGTCAGCCCCAGCATTTT	TRBV6-1	-	once	TRBJ1-5
CATSKSPYNEQFF	TGTGCCACCAGCAAGTCCCCCTACAATGAGCAGTTCTTC	TRBV15	-	many	TRBJ2-1
CASSPGQKETQYF	TGCGCCAGCAGCCCCGGACAGAAAGAGACCCAGTACTTC	TRBV5-1	-	-	TRBJ2-5
CASSPQSAGFNHSPLHF	TGCGCCAGCAGCCCCCAGAGTGCGGGGTTTAATCATTCACCCCTCCACTTT	TRBV4-3	-	many	TRBJ1-6
CASSKTQGGTQYF	TGTGCCAGCAGTAAAACTCAGGGAGGCACGCAGTATTTT	TRBV11-3	-	many	TRBJ2-3
CASSLGKRAVSYGYTF	TGCGCCAGCAGCTTAGGAAAGAGGGCTGTGAGCTATGGCTACACCTTC	TRBV5-1	-	-	TRBJ1-2
CASSQGPADTQYF	TGTGCCAGTAGTCAGGGGCCCGCAGATACGCAGTATTTT	TRBV19	-	many	TRBJ2-3
CAISDPSRGGSTEAFF	TGTGCCATCAGTGACCCTAGCAGGGGTGGTTCTACTGAAGCTTTCTTT	TRBV10-3	-	many	TRBJ1-1
CASSSGTQGSEQYF	TGTGCCAGCTCATCCGGGACCCAGGGTTCCGAGCAGTACTTC	TRBV18	-	many	TRBJ2-7
CASSLGTTEAYEQYF	TGCGCCAGCAGCTTGGGGACCACGGAGGCCTACGAGCAGTACTTC	TRBV5-1	-	many	TRBJ2-7
CAWSGGAPGALYGYTF	TGTGCCTGGAGTGGGGGGGCCCCTGGGGCTCTATATGGCTACACCTTC	TRBV30	-	many	TRBJ1-2
CASSLEGSVIYEQYF	TGTGCCAGCAGCTTGGAGGGGTCCGTCATCTACGAGCAGTACTTC	TRBV5-5	-	many	TRBJ2-7
CSAMAADRVVTGELFF	TGCAGTGCTATGGCTGCCGACAGGGTCGTAACCGGGGAGCTGTTTTTT	TRBV20-1	TRBD1	once	TRBJ2-2
CSASGQGSRISGSPLHF	TGCAGTGCCAGCGGACAGGGTAGTAGAATTTCGGGATCACCCCTCCACTTT	TRBV20-1	TRBD1	many	TRBJ1-6
CASSFTGGGAEAFF	TGCGCCAGCAGCTTTACCGGGGGTGGGGCTGAAGCTTTCTTT	TRBV5-1	-	many	TRBJ1-1
CSAIPAGHYNEQFF	TGCAGTGCTATCCCAGCGGGGCACTACAATGAGCAGTTCTTC	TRBV20-1	TRBD2	-	TRBJ2-1
CASSLSSGVGDTQYF	TGCGCCAGCAGCTTGTCGTCAGGGGTCGGAGATACCCAGTATTTT	TRBV5-1	-	-	TRBJ2-3
CASSPEAPPQETQYF	TGTGCCAGCAGCCCCGAGGCCCCGCCCCAAGAGACCCAGTACTTC	TRBV5-5	-	many	TRBJ2-5
CASSSLARSDTQYF	TGTGCCAGCAGTTCACTAGCTAGGTCAGATACGCAGTATTTT	TRBV6-5	-	-	TRBJ2-3
CASSLAPGTENTEAFF	TGCGCCAGCAGCTTGGCACCGGGAACTGAGAACACTGAAGCTTTCTTT	TRBV5-1	-	-	TRBJ1-1
CASSLATGNYGYTF	TGCGCCAGCAGCTTGGCGACAGGGAACTATGGCTACACCTTC	TRBV5-1	TRBD1	medium-sized	TRBJ1-2
CASSFRQGSFEQYF	TGTGCCAGCAGCTTCAGACAGGGGTCGTTCGAGCAGTACTTC	TRBV6-1	TRBD1	-	TRBJ2-7
CASSSQGYEQYF	TGTGCCAGCAGCTCGCAGGGCTACGAGCAGTACTTC	TRBV7-9	-	many	TRBJ2-7
CASSFDRDTEAFF	TGTGCCAGCAGTTTCGACAGAGACACTGAAGCTTTCTTT	TRBV28	-	-	TRBJ1-1
CASSLEGGMGNSPLHF	TGTGCCAGCAGCTTGGAGGGGGGGATGGGAAATTCACCCCTCCACTTT	TRBV5-5	-	many	TRBJ1-6
CSARDNRLPETQYF	TGCAGTGCTAGAGATAACAGATTACCGGAGACCCAGTACTTC	TRBV20-1	-	many	TRBJ2-5
CASSQDGTPQETQYF	TGCGCCAGCAGCCAAGATGGAACCCCGCAAGAGACCCAGTACTTC	TRBV4-1	-	-	TRBJ2-5
CSASKTGQGGNQPQHF	TGCAGTGCTAGTAAGACCGGACAGGGGGGAAATCAGCCCCAGCATTTT	TRBV20-1	TRBD1	many	TRBJ1-5
CASSLAHRGYSYGYTF	TGTGCCAGCAGCTTAGCCCACAGGGGGTATTCCTATGGCTACACCTTC	TRBV11-2	TRBD1	many	TRBJ1-2
CASSGTRTETQYF	TGTGCCAGCTCAGGGACTCGTACGGAGACCCAGTACTTC	TRBV18	-	many	TRBJ2-5
CASSIPDDTQYF	TGTGCCAGTAGTATCCCTGATGATACGCAGTATTTT	TRBV19	-	many	TRBJ2-3
CASSPSGTGELFF	TGTGCCAGCAGCCCTAGCGGGACCGGGGAGCTGTTTTTT	TRBV6-1	TRBD2	-	TRBJ2-2
CASSDFGDEQFF	TGTGCCAGCAGTGATTTTGGGGATGAGCAGTTCTTC	TRBV6-4	-	many	TRBJ2-1
CASSLVGYTF	TGTGCCAGCAGCTTAGTCGGCTACACCTTC	TRBV7-9	-	medium-sized	TRBJ1-2
CASSPDRGTTDTQYF	TGTGCCAGCAGCCCCGACAGGGGAACCACAGATACGCAGTATTTT	TRBV7-2	TRBD1	many	TRBJ2-3
CASSQHPGEGLDTDTQYF	TGTGCCAGCAGCCAACACCCGGGGGAGGGGCTCGACACAGATACGCAGTATTTT	TRBV4-2	TRBD2	many	TRBJ2-3
CASIPRGKWTSNTDTQYF	TGTGCCAGCATTCCAAGGGGAAAATGGACTAGCAATACAGATACGCAGTATTTT	TRBV7-2	TRBD2	-	TRBJ2-3